The clone carrying this TCR beta chain was seen ten or more times. Its antigen is not identified. Genomic DNA served as template for TCR beta VDJ and CDR3 profiling. One entry per CDR3 protein results from TCRdb running MiXCR on the reads. The sample consists of fewer than 100,000 distinct CDR3 sequences, about half of them appearing once. This sample is drawn from a study of CD8+CD57+ T cells in acquired aplastic anemia. For the study at large: Mean read depth for CD4+ cells from healthy donors was 9.5 million to 13 million.

Per the germline V gene, CDR1 is LNHDA and CDR2 is SQIVND (reference sequence). V was clipped by 5 bases and J by 0 bases, with 10 bases between them. The CDR3 loop spans 14 amino acids. Study results and caveats: Common to patients and controls were twenty-nine CD8+ CDR3 sequences.

Sequenced: sorted CD4+, CD8+, or CD8+CD57+ T cells (not recorded which) from PBMCs. This chain joins TRBV19 and TRBJ1-2; D remains unclear. This sequence was found in a human donor in good health, serving as a control. The CDR3 loop reads CASSASGSNYGYTF. The CDR3 nucleotides are TGTGCCAGTAGTGCGTCCGGGTCTAACTATGGCTACACCTTC.